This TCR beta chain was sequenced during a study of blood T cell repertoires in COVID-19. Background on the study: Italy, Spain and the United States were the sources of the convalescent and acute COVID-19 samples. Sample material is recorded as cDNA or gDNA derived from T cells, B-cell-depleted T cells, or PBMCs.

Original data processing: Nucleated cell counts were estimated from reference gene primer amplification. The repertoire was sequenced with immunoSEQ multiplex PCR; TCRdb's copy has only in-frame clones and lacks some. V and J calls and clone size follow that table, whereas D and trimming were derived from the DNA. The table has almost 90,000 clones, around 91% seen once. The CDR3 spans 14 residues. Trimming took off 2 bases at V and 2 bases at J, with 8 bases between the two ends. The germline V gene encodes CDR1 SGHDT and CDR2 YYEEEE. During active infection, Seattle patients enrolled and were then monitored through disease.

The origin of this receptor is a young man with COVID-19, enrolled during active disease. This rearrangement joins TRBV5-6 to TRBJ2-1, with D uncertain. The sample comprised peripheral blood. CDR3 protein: CASSFPSTYNEQFF. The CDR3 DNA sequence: TGTGCCAGCAGCTTCCCTTCTACCTACAATGAGCAGTTCTTC.